These T cell receptor beta chains were read from a single sample in a study of T-cell reconstitution after alpha-beta-depleted transplantation in children. TCRdb redid the calling of the PCR reads with MiXCR, one entry per CDR3 protein. The table lists over 550,000 distinct CDR3 sequences, 10% to 13% of them singletons. The material was PBMCs from the stem cell graft donor, obtained from the stem cell graft. The source of these receptors is a human donor who donated a stem cell graft to a child with acute myeloid leukemia. CDR3s include the opening cysteine and the closing phenylalanine or tryptophan. Fields, in order: D gene, V gene, J gene, clone size, CDR3 DNA, CDR3 protein. The D gene is left open where the match is weak. Rows give clone size only sometimes, using once, few, many, or a class for an expanded clone.

>-|TRBV29-1|TRBJ2-7|many
TGCAGCGTTAAATCCCGACCTAATAGCGAAAACTCCTACGAGCAGTACTTC
CSVKSRPNSENSYEQYF
>TRBD1|TRBV9|TRBJ2-7|-
TGTGCCAGCAGGGGACAGGGTCCTGCCCGGGAAGACTCCTACGAGCAGTACTTC
CASRGQGPAREDSYEQYF
>TRBD1|TRBV12-3/TRBV12-4|TRBJ2-3|-
TGTGCCAGCAGTCGTTTACCGGGACAGACCTCAGGGGATACGCAGTATTTT
CASSRLPGQTSGDTQYF
>-|TRBV29-1|TRBJ2-3|many
TGCAGCGTTTTCGAGGGAGATACGCAGTATTTT
CSVFEGDTQYF
>-|TRBV20-1|TRBJ1-1|-
TGCAGTGCGCCGGCCGGGCAGAACACTGAAGCTTTCTTT
CSAPAGQNTEAFF
>TRBD1|TRBV5-5|TRBJ2-7|few
TGTGCCAGCAGCCAGCCCGGGACAGGGGTGGGGGAGCAGTACTTC
CASSQPGTGVGEQYF
>TRBD1|TRBV10-3|TRBJ1-1|-
TGTGCCATCAAGACCACAGGGGGGGACACTGAAGCTTTCTTT
CAIKTTGGDTEAFF
>TRBD1|TRBV27|TRBJ2-7|few
TGTGCCAGCAGTTTAATCGGACAGGGGTCTTCCGAGCAGTACTTC
CASSLIGQGSSEQYF
>TRBD1|TRBV5-1|TRBJ1-1|-
TGCGCCAGCAGCTTGGGCTGGGACAGGGTCCTAAACACTGAAGCTTTCTTT
CASSLGWDRVLNTEAFF
>-|TRBV7-2|TRBJ2-1|many
TGTGCCAGCAGCTTGCTAGCGTTCACCTACAATGAGCAGTTCTTC
CASSLLAFTYNEQFF
>TRBD2|TRBV20-1|TRBJ2-1|-
TGCAGTGCTAGAGATTCCGGACTAGCGGGAGGGCCGCCTTCCTACAATGAGCAGTTCTTC
CSARDSGLAGGPPSYNEQFF
>-|TRBV20-1|TRBJ1-1|many
TGCAGTCCTAATAGAAACACCCCGGGCACTGAAGCTTTCTTT
CSPNRNTPGTEAFF
>-|TRBV29-1|TRBJ2-1|-
TGCAGCGTGGGGACGGCCTACAATGAGCAGTTCTTC
CSVGTAYNEQFF